This T cell receptor beta chain emerged from a study of post-analysis software for immune sequencing data. Overall study: Disease trajectories encompassed relapsing-remitting, secondary progressive and progressive-relapsing multiple sclerosis. Overall study findings and caveats: Normalized Chao1 diversity was significantly lower in multiple sclerosis patients than in controls. Patients carried roughly five TRBV segments more frequently than controls did, and TRBV5-6, TRBV5-1 and TRBV20-1 were among them. Samples from one preparation batch, clustered by F measure, grouped strongly together.

Unique molecular identifiers featured in each of the TCR beta cDNA libraries. Between about 0.85 and 11 million T cells gave rise to hundreds of thousands of cDNA molecules. TCRdb called the PCR reads again in MiXCR, with one record for every CDR3 protein. The sample lists 800,000 to 950,000 distinct CDR3 sequences, roughly half occurring once. The CDR3 is 17 amino acids. V lost 5 bases to trimming and J lost 2 bases; unmatched junction nucleotides: 10. Per the germline V gene, CDR1 is MNHNS and CDR2 is SASEGT. On this clonotype: Its antigen is not identified.

This rearrangement joins TRBV6-1 to TRBJ2-1; 9 nucleotides agree with TRBD2. This receptor was taken from a girl under 18 with multiple sclerosis. The sample consisted of blood. The CDR3 reads CASSPASGRPPYNEQFF. The CDR3 DNA is TGTGCCAGCAGTCCGGCCAGCGGGAGGCCGCCCTACAATGAGCAGTTCTTC.